This T cell receptor (beta chain) originates from a study of control samples from healthy donors and cancer patients. Here immunoSEQ multiplex PCR was the method, and the copy in TCRdb shows in-frame clones only, minus some. The data contain over 90,000 clones, approximately 90% of them singletons. Per the germline V gene, CDR1 is MNHEY and CDR2 is SVGAGI. Trimming cost V 5 bases and J 10 bases, with 11 bases left between them. The CDR3 totals 11 residues. The TCR sequence derives from a man aged 60 to 75 with lung cancer. The rearrangement uses TRBV6-5 and TRBJ1-1; D unclear. Material: PBMCs. The CDR3 here is CASSIRRGAFF. CDR3 in DNA: TGTGCCAGCAGTATCCGACGGGGAGCTTTCTTT.